This TCR beta chain was sequenced for a study of blood T cell repertoires in COVID-19. Sequencing was performed with immunoSEQ multiplex PCR; in TCRdb, only in-frame clones are kept and a portion is missing. The sample holds 60,000 to 70,000 clones, about 82% seen once. The germline CDR1 and CDR2 sequences are KGHDR and SFDVKD. Trimming removed 4 bases from V and 2 bases from J, with 13 bases in between. This CDR3 is built from 15 residues. The clonotype comes from a human donor in a cohort sampled during active COVID-19. Source material: peripheral blood. The chain carries TRBV24-1 and TRBJ2-5, with D uncertain. CDR3: CATSEATRLQETQYF. CDR3 nucleotides: TGTGCCACCAGTGAGGCGACAAGGCTACAAGAGACCCAGTACTTC.